This note documents a single T cell receptor beta chain sequence. Antigen: not known. The data were obtained in a study of T-cell reconstitution after alpha-beta-depleted transplantation in children. The TCRbeta library was prepared with unique molecular identifiers. TCRdb redid the calling of the PCR reads with MiXCR, one entry per CDR3 protein. The sample has around 960,000 distinct CDR3 sequences, less than 30% seen once; the top ten hold roughly 31%. Study-wide points: Some patients' high day-60 TCRbeta diversity was attributed to recipient cells surviving conditioning. The authors attributed T-cell counts and diversity one year after transplant mostly to newly produced T cells. Several hundred expanded graft clones reportedly gave rise to the alpha-beta T cells present about two months after transplant.

V was pared by 4 bases and J by 3 bases, with 12 bases of the junction left unmatched. Germline V gives CDR1 LGHDT, CDR2 YNNKEL (reference sequence). This CDR3 has 19 residues. The V call is TRBV3-1, the J call TRBJ2-1; the match to TRBD2 covers 13 bases. Source: PBMCs, mostly from graft donor cells, taken 360 days after TCRalphabeta/CD19-depleted stem cell transplant. The receptor was isolated from a boy in the first two years of life who had a stem cell transplant for SCID, so the T cells may come from the graft donor. The CDR3 region has the DNA TGTGCCAGCAGCCCTAGGCACGGACTAGCGGGGGCCAACTACAATGAGCAGTTCTTC. This codes for CASSPRHGLAGANYNEQFF.